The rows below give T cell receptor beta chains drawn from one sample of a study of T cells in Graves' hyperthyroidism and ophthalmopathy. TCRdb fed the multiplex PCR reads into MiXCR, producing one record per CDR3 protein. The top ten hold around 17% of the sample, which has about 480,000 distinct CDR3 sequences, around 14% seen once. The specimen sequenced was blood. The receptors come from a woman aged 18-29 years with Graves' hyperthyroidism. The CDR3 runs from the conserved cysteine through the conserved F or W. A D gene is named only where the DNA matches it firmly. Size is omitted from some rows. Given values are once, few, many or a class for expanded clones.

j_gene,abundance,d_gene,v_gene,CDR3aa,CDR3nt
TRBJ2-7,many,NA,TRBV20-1,CSANLPYRDSYEQYF,TGCAGTGCTAATCTCCCCTACAGGGACTCCTACGAGCAGTACTTC
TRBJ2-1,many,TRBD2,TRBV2,CASSALAGDGSNEQFF,TGTGCCAGCAGTGCCCTAGCGGGAGACGGATCCAATGAGCAGTTCTTC
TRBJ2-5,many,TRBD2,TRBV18,CASSQLAGLGSETQYF,TGTGCCAGCTCTCAACTAGCGGGCCTCGGGAGCGAGACCCAGTACTTC
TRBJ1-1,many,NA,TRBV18,CASVETNTEAFF,TGTGCCAGCGTCGAAACGAACACTGAAGCTTTCTTT
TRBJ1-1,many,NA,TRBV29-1,CSVVETSTEAFF,TGCAGCGTTGTGGAAACATCCACTGAAGCTTTCTTT
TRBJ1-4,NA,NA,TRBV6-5,CASSYSYQDNEKLFF,TGTGCCAGCAGTTACTCGTACCAGGATAATGAAAAACTGTTTTTT
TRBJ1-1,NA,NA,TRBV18,CASSPPLSRGAGTEAFF,TGTGCCAGCTCACCACCACTTTCCAGGGGCGCGGGCACTGAAGCTTTCTTT
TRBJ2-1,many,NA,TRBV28,CASSSPYANNEQFF,TGTGCCAGCAGTTCCCCTTACGCTAACAATGAGCAGTTCTTC
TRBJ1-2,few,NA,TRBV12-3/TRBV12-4,CASSFGPFYGYTF,TGTGCCAGCAGTTTTGGGCCTTTCTATGGCTACACCTTC
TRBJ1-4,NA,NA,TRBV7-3,CASSLAGGRNEKLFF,TGTGCCAGCAGCTTAGCCGGGGGACGGAATGAAAAACTGTTTTTT
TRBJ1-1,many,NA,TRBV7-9,CASSLRGSYPPPNTEAFF,TGTGCCAGCAGCTTAAGGGGCTCCTACCCGCCCCCGAACACTGAAGCTTTCTTT
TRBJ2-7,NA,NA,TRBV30,CAWMNGWGSYEQYF,TGTGCCTGGATGAATGGCTGGGGCAGCTACGAGCAGTACTTC
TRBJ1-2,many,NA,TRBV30,CAWVNYGYTF,TGTGCCTGGGTCAACTATGGCTACACCTTC
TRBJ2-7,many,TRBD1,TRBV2,CASRQPTGVDEQYF,TGTGCCAGCAGGCAACCAACAGGGGTGGACGAGCAGTACTTC
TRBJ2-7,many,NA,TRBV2,CASSSVGYEQYF,TGTGCCAGCAGCTCGGTCGGGTACGAGCAGTACTTC